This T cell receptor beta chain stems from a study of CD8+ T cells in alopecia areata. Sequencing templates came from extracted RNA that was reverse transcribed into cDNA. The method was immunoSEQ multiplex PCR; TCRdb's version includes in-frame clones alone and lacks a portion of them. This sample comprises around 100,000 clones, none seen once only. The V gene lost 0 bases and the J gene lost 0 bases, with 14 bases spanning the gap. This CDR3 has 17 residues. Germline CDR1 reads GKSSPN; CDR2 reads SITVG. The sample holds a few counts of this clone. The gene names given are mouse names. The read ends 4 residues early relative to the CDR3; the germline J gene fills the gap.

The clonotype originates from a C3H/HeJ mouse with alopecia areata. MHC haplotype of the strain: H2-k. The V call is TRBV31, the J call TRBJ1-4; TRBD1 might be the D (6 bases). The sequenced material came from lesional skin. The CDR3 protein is CAWSLSGTTLSNERLFF. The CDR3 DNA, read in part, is TGTGCCTGGAGTCTATCCGGGACAACACTTTCCAACGAA.